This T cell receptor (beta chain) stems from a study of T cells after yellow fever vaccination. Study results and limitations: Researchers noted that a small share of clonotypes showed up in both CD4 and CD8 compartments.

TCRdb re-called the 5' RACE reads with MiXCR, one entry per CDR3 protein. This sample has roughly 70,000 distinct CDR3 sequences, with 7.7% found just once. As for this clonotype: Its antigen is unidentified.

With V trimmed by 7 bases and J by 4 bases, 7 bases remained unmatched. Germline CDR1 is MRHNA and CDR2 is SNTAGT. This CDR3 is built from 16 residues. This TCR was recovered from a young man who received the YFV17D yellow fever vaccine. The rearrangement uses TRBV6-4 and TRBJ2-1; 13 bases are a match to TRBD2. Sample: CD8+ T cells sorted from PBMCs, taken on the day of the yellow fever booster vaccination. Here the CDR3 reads CASNLGLAGPYNEQFF. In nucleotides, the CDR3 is TGTGCCAGCAACCTGGGACTAGCGGGGCCGTACAATGAGCAGTTCTTC.